Listed here are 22 T cell receptor beta chains from one sample, sequenced in a study of cytomegalovirus exposure and HLA in healthy donors. It was with 60 Vbeta and 13 Jbeta primers that the PCR ran. Measured with immunoSEQ multiplex PCR; TCRdb has only the in-frame clones, and not every one. Of 95,000 to 150,000 clones listed, about 80% were seen once; the top ten hold approximately 28%. The source material was PBMCs. These receptors all come from a man aged 60-69 years in good health and CMV-seropositive.

The chain has TRBV9 and TRBJ1-1; possibly TRBD1 for D (6 bases). Germline CDR1 reads SGDLS; CDR2 reads YYNGEE. The CDR3 runs 15 residues. With 0 bases removed from V and 5 bases from J, the gap between germline ends came to 14 bases. Here the CDR3 DNA reads TGTGCCAGCAGCGTAGAAACAGGGCGGCTAACTGAAGCTTTCTTT. Protein sequence: CASSVETGRLTEAFF.

The rearrangement links TRBV7-2 to TRBJ1-2, with TRBD1 matching over 7 bases. V lost 3 bases, J lost 3 bases, and 4 bases stayed unmatched. The germline CDR1 and CDR2 sequences are SGHTA and FQGNSA. The CDR3 is made up of 14 amino acids. The CDR3 reads CASSFGDSYYGYTF. The CDR3 DNA reads as TGTGCCAGCAGCTTCGGGGACAGCTACTATGGCTACACCTTC.

The gene calls are TRBV2 and TRBJ2-1, with TRBD2 matching 11 bases. Per the germline V gene, CDR1 is SNHLY and CDR2 is FYNNEI. The trim removed 7 bases at V and 7 bases at J, leaving 3 bases unmatched. The length of the CDR3 is 13 residues. The CDR3 protein is CASKLAGDNEQFF. In nucleotides, the CDR3 is TGTGCCAGCAAACTAGCGGGGGATAATGAGCAGTTCTTC. Supplemented by reference TRBV2 and TRBJ2-1, the full variable domain reads EPEVTQTPSHQVTQMGQEVILRCVPISNHLYFYWYRQILGQKVEFLVSFYNNEISEKSEIFDDQFSVERPDGSNFTLKIRSTKLEDSAMYFCASKLAGDNEQFFGPGTRLTVL.

In this sample, this clone turned up once. The CDR3 nucleotides read TGTGCCAGCAGTGTGAAGGGGGGGCCCACTGAAGCTTTCTTT. Protein sequence: CASSVKGGPTEAFF. This sequence joins TRBV6-1 and TRBJ1-1; D might be TRBD1 (6 bases). Looked up from germline, CDR1 is MNHNS and CDR2 is SASEGT. This CDR3 is built from 14 residues. The V and J ends lost 4 bases and 4 bases respectively, with 13 bases between them.

V is TRBV9 and J is TRBJ2-7, with TRBD1 matching over 7 bases. The CDR3 spans 15 residues. The germline CDR1 and CDR2 sequences are SGDLS and YYNGEE. V shed 3 bases and J 0 bases; nucleotides not matched to a gene: 6. CDR3 sequence reads: CASSGRDRSSYEQYF. The CDR3 nucleotides read TGTGCCAGCAGCGGCCGGGACAGAAGCTCCTACGAGCAGTACTTC.

The rearrangement joins TRBV5-1 to TRBJ2-5; 11 bases map to TRBD1. V was clipped by 7 bases and J by 5 bases; unmatched bases: 4. Germline V gives CDR1 SGHRS, CDR2 YFSETQ. This CDR3 comprises 13 residues. The CDR3 nucleotides are TGCGCCAGCGGACAGGGGGCTTGGGAGACCCAGTACTTC. Protein: CASGQGAWETQYF. Variable domain in full (rest from reference TRBV5-1 and TRBJ2-5): KAGVTQTPRYLIKTRGQQVTLSCSPISGHRSVSWYQQTPGQGLQFLFEYFSETQRNKGNFPGRFSGRQFSNSRSEMNVSTLELGDSALYLCASGQGAWETQYFGPGTRLLVL.

V usage is TRBV7-3 and J usage is TRBJ2-1; 13 bases map to TRBD2. The CDR3 is 15 residues long. J was trimmed by 9 bases and V by 5 bases; bases with no gene match: 7. Germline V gene sequence: CDR1 SGHTA, CDR2 FQGTGA. CDR3 sequence (DNA): TGTGCCAGCAGCCCACTAGCGGGAGGGTTCACTGAGCAGTTCTTC. It specifies CASSPLAGGFTEQFF.

The chain combines TRBV5-4 with TRBJ2-1, with 7 bases matching TRBD1. The V segment lost 4 bases and the J segment 0 bases; nucleotides outside the gene matches: 4. Per germline, CDR1 SGHNT and CDR2 YYREEE (reference sequence). This CDR3 has 15 residues. CDR3 loop: CASSRQGYSYNEQFF. CDR3 nucleotide sequence: TGTGCCAGCAGCCGACAGGGATACTCCTACAATGAGCAGTTCTTC.

V gene TRBV30 combines with J gene TRBJ1-3, with D maybe TRBD1 (5 bases). Per the germline V gene, CDR1 is GTSNPN and CDR2 is SVGIG (reference sequence). The CDR3 runs 13 residues. The ends were cut back, 7 bases at V and 0 bases at J, with 10 bases in the middle. The chain's CDR3 is CALRGGSGNTIYF. The CDR3 DNA reads as TGTGCCTTGCGGGGGGGCTCTGGAAACACCATATATTTT.

The genes are TRBV5-1 and TRBJ1-4; D gene ambiguous. Trimming cost V 6 bases and J 10 bases, with 16 bases left between them. The CDR3 contains 13 residues. Germline V gene sequence: CDR1 SGHRS, CDR2 YFSETQ. This CDR3 is CASNYGEEGKLFF. The CDR3 nucleotides are TGCGCCAGCAACTATGGGGAGGAAGGAAAACTGTTTTTT.

The chain joins TRBV28 to TRBJ2-7; TRBD2 matches 9 bases. Trimming at V came to 7 bases and at J to 2 bases, leaving 9 bases not matched to a gene. The CDR3 contains 15 residues. Germline assignment: CDR1 MDHEN and CDR2 SYDVKM. In DNA form, the CDR3 reads TGTGCCAGCACCACTTCGGCTAGCGGGACCTACGAGCAGTACTTC. It yields the protein CASTTSASGTYEQYF.

The chain carries TRBV10-3 and TRBJ2-5; 7 nucleotides match TRBD1. Unmatched junction bases numbered 2, after V lost 3 bases and J lost 4 bases. The CDR3 length is 13 residues. CDR1 is ENHRY and CDR2 is SYGVKD in the germline V gene. Here the CDR3 DNA reads TGTGCCATCAGTGAAGGGGGCCGAGAGACCCAGTACTTC. Amino acids: CAISEGGRETQYF.

The gene calls are TRBV7-9 and TRBJ2-1, with TRBD2 as a possible D gene (5 bases). Germline V gives CDR1 SEHNR, CDR2 FQNEAQ (reference sequence). There are 13 residues in the CDR3. The germline V and J ends were trimmed by 3 bases and 5 bases, with 8 bases remaining between them. For the CDR3, the DNA is TGTGCCAGCAGCTTTCCCGGGAACAATGAGCAGTTCTTC. Protein: CASSFPGNNEQFF. The variable domain in full, completed from reference TRBV7-9 and TRBJ2-1, reads DTGVSQNPRHKITKRGQNVTFRCDPISEHNRLYWYRQTLGQGPEFLTYFQNEAQLEKSRLLSDRFSAERPKGSFSTLEIQRTEQGDSAMYLCASSFPGNNEQFFGPGTRLTVL.

This clone occurred a few times. J is TRBJ2-1 and V is TRBV2, with 12 bases that match TRBD2. Germline values: CDR1 SNHLY, CDR2 FYNNEI. The CDR3 runs 18 residues. With 3 bases clipped from V and 0 bases from J, the junction kept 6 bases outside the gene matches. The CDR3 protein is CASSDGLAGLSSYNEQFF. The DNA for the CDR3 is TGTGCCAGCAGTGATGGACTAGCGGGGTTAAGCTCCTACAATGAGCAGTTCTTC.

The chain joins TRBV28 to TRBJ1-2, with D tentatively TRBD1 (5 bases). This CDR3 comprises 14 residues. V was pared by 4 bases and J by 8 bases, with 17 bases between. The germline gives CDR1 MDHEN, CDR2 SYDVKM. The CDR3 nucleotides read TGTGCCAGCAGTTCCCCCGGGCTCAGGGCAGGCTACACCTTC. This sequence encodes CASSSPGLRAGYTF.

The V call is TRBV5-1, the J call TRBJ2-5; the match to TRBD2 covers 10 bases. This CDR3 contains 15 residues. The V and J ends lost 6 bases and 1 base, in that order; junction bases with no gene match: 6. CDR1 is SGHRS, CDR2 YFSETQ, per germline. The CDR3 DNA is TGCGCCAGCAAGCCACTAGCGGGGCCCCAAGAGACCCAGTACTTC. Translated: CASKPLAGPQETQYF.

The rearrangement uses TRBV6-1 and TRBJ1-1; D is possibly TRBD1 (6 bases). Germline CDR1 MNHNS, CDR2 SASEGT. The germline V and J ends were trimmed by 2 bases and 3 bases, with 10 bases remaining between them. This CDR3 spans 14 amino acids. DNA of the CDR3: TGTGCCAGCAGTGAATCCAGGGGAGACACTGAAGCTTTCTTT. Translated, it gives CASSESRGDTEAFF.

The rearrangement uses TRBV5-1 and TRBJ2-2, with TRBD2 as a possible D gene (6 bases). This CDR3 is 17 amino acids long. Between the trimmed V and J ends, which lost 4 bases and 4 bases, there was a span of 20 bases. The germline V gene has CDR1 SGHRS and CDR2 YFSETQ. CDR3 protein: CASSAQAGGAGTGELFF. The CDR3 DNA is TGCGCCAGCAGCGCACAAGCAGGAGGGGCGGGCACCGGGGAGCTGTTTTTT.

This clone was counted only a few times. The chain has TRBV7-3 and TRBJ2-6; D may be TRBD1 (5 bases). CDR1 and CDR2 (germline): SGHTA, FQGTGA. Trimming took off 0 bases at V and 0 bases at J, with 12 bases between the two ends. The CDR3 has 18 residues. CDR3 residues: CASSLTGAPDSGANVLTF. The CDR3 coding sequence is TGTGCCAGCAGCTTAACAGGGGCCCCTGACTCTGGGGCCAACGTCCTGACTTTC.

The V call is TRBV27, the J call TRBJ2-1; 12 bases align to TRBD2. The CDR3 is made up of 20 amino acids. Trimming cost V 2 bases and J 4 bases; bases outside gene matches: 15. Germline-derived CDR1 and CDR2 are MNHEY and SMNVEV (reference sequence). CDR3 loop: CASSLSIGLAGGPGYNEQFF. The CDR3 DNA reads TGTGCCAGCAGTTTAAGTATCGGGCTAGCGGGAGGGCCGGGGTACAATGAGCAGTTCTTC.

The chain is built from TRBV21-1 and TRBJ1-6; the table's D call, TRBD1, has no DNA check behind it. TRBV21-1 is described as a pseudogene. The CDR3 is 13 amino acids. The CDR3 protein is CASSRDRGSPLHF. CDR3 bases: TGTGCCAGCAGCCGGGACAGGGGTTCACCCCTCCACTTT.

This chain connects TRBV27 to TRBJ2-1; 7 bases match TRBD2. Germline loops: CDR1 MNHEY, CDR2 SMNVEV (reference sequence). CDR3 length: 17 amino acids. V lost 8 bases, J lost 2 bases, and 15 bases stayed unmatched. This CDR3 reads CASQHGRLTSAYNEQFF. CDR3 nucleotides: TGTGCCAGCCAGCATGGAAGATTAACTAGCGCCTACAATGAGCAGTTCTTC.